The 32 T cell receptor beta chains given below trace back to one sample, sequenced in a study of CD8 T cells in ankylosing spondylitis. General observations from the study: Characteristic of ankylosing spondylitis blood, it appeared, was a TCR beta motif comprising roughly eight highly homologous variants.

TCRdb re-analysed the 5' RACE reads in MiXCR, keeping a single row per CDR3 protein. The sample lists under 450,000 distinct CDR3 sequences, about a sixth seen once, with 1% in the top ten. Which antigens these TCRs recognize remains unknown. Sequencing was performed on blood, either unsorted or a sorted T cell fraction (not recorded which). Receptors originate from a male donor with ankylosing spondylitis.

This clonotype was recorded at least ten times. The chain carries TRBV20-1 and TRBJ2-1; 8 nucleotides align to TRBD2. The CDR3 is made up of 15 amino acids. Germline assignment: CDR1 DFQATT and CDR2 SNEGSKA (reference sequence). The V and J ends lost 0 bases and 8 bases, in that order; junction bases with no gene match: 9. Here the CDR3 DNA reads TGCAGTGCTAGAGATCGGCGGGGGGACCTCTATGAGCAGTTCTTC. As protein: CSARDRRGDLYEQFF.

At least ten counts were recorded for this clonotype. V is TRBV5-1 and J is TRBJ2-3; no definite D call. There are 12 residues in the CDR3. The ends were cut back, 4 bases at V and 4 bases at J, with 7 bases in the middle. Germline V gene lookup returns CDR1 SGHRS and CDR2 YFSETQ. The CDR3 DNA is TGCGCCAGCAGCCCCGGATCAGATACGCAGTATTTT. Its protein is CASSPGSDTQYF.

The chain joins TRBV6-5 to TRBJ2-5; D tentatively fits TRBD1 or TRBD2 (5 bases each). The CDR3 is 14 residues long. V was shortened by 0 bases and J by 2 bases, with 7 bases between the two germline ends. The germline gives CDR1 MNHEY, CDR2 SVGAGI. Here the CDR3 reads CASSYSGAQETQYF. CDR3 bases: TGTGCCAGCAGTTACTCCGGGGCTCAAGAGACCCAGTACTTC.

The chain is built from TRBV4-1 and TRBJ2-1; D assignment may be TRBD1 or TRBD2 (7 bases each). Between the trimmed V and J ends, which lost 0 bases and 6 bases, there was a span of 21 bases. CDR3 length equals 18 residues. The germline V gene has CDR1 MGHRA and CDR2 YSYEKL. CDR3: CASSQEGLRGRGLNEQFF. For the CDR3, the DNA is TGCGCCAGCAGCCAAGAGGGGTTAAGGGGGAGGGGGCTCAATGAGCAGTTCTTC.

This rearrangement joins TRBV18 to TRBJ2-7; the D gene is possibly TRBD1 (5 bases). Germline V gene data show CDR1 as KGHSH and CDR2 as LQKENI. Deletions cut 6 bases from V and 1 base from J, with 13 bases between. The CDR3 consists of 14 residues. The CDR3 coding sequence is TGTGCCAGCTCCTTCCGACAGACATCCTACGAGCAGTACTTC. Its protein product is CASSFRQTSYEQYF. The whole variable domain, filled in from reference TRBV18 and TRBJ2-7, reads NAGVMQNPRHLVRRRGQEARLRCSPMKGHSHVYWYRQLPEEGLKFMVYLQKENIIDESGMPKERFSAEFPKEGPSILRIQQVVRGDSAAYFCASSFRQTSYEQYFGPGTRLTVT.

This clonotype was picked up a small number of times. The V gene is TRBV20-1, the J gene TRBJ2-7, with unresolved D. This CDR3 comprises 14 residues. The V end lost 3 bases, the J end lost 1 base, and 13 bases lay between the germline ends. The germline V gene encodes CDR1 DFQATT and CDR2 SNEGSKA (reference sequence). CDR3 DNA sequence: TGCAGTGCTAGTTCGACCAGACAATCCTACGAGCAGTACTTC. Residues: CSASSTRQSYEQYF.

This clonotype has more than one count but fewer than ten. V and J are TRBV19 and TRBJ1-5; D may be TRBD1 (6 bases). The V end was cut by 4 bases, the J end by 0 bases, with 16 bases between. Germline CDR1 and CDR2: LNHDA and SQIVND (reference sequence). This CDR3 spans 17 amino acids. For the CDR3, the DNA is TGTGCCAGTAGTAGGGGGGGGCTCCGGTATAGCAATCAGCCCCAGCATTTT. Amino acids: CASSRGGLRYSNQPQHF.

This chain links TRBV5-5 with TRBJ1-5, with D unresolved. CDR3 length: 15 residues. CDR1 and CDR2 from the germline V gene are SGHKS and YYEKEE (reference sequence). Trimming took 0 bases from V and 1 from J, leaving 8 bases between them. CDR3 sequence (DNA): TGTGCCAGCAGCTTGGATTTGGCGAGCAATCAGCCCCAGCATTTT. Translating it yields CASSLDLASNQPQHF.

The V call is TRBV28, the J call TRBJ2-7; TRBD2 matches 15 bases. With V trimmed by 4 bases and J by 5 bases, 9 bases remained unmatched. Germline-derived CDR1 and CDR2 are MDHEN and SYDVKM. The CDR3 loop spans 17 amino acids. DNA of the CDR3: TGTGCCAGCAGTTCGCCAGGACTAGCGGGAGGGCCCCACGAGCAGTACTTC. Translated: CASSSPGLAGGPHEQYF.

The chain recombines TRBV12-3 or TRBV12-4 with TRBJ2-2, with 10 bases identical to TRBD2. The CDR3 length is 15 residues. The J segment lost 5 bases and the V segment lost 6 bases, leaving 6 bases of the junction unmatched. The CDR3 here is CASSPGLASTGELFF. The CDR3 region has the DNA TGTGCCAGCAGCCCGGGACTAGCGAGTACCGGGGAGCTGTTTTTT.

Many counts were recorded for this clonotype. The chain employs TRBV12-3 or TRBV12-4 and TRBJ2-3; TRBD2 matches at 11 bases. V dropped 4 bases and J dropped 1; count of bases not matched to a gene: 7. This CDR3 has 17 residues. CDR3 DNA sequence: TGTGCCAGCAGTTCCGCCTCTAGCGGGGGGCGCACAGATACGCAGTATTTT. It is translated as CASSSASSGGRTDTQYF.

This clonotype was counted only a few times. The germline gene is not matched at one end of the junction; a read error may be the cause. The chain has TRBV7-9 and TRBJ2-3; 7 nucleotides line up with TRBD2. This CDR3 has 12 amino acids. Germline V lookup: CDR1 SEHNR, CDR2 FQNEAQ (reference sequence). The CDR3: CASSPVQAGQSF. The CDR3 DNA reads TGTGCCAGCAGCCCAGTTCAAGCGGGGCAATCTTTT.

This clonotype was counted between two and nine times. The chain carries TRBV3-1 and TRBJ1-2; a possible D gene is TRBD1 (5 bases). Trimming took off 5 bases at V and 5 bases at J, with 18 bases between the two ends. Germline values: CDR1 LGHDT, CDR2 YNNKEL (reference sequence). CDR3 length equals 15 residues. CDR3 amino acids: CASSNLGRAEYGYTF. The CDR3 DNA follows: TGTGCCAGCAGCAACCTCGGCAGGGCGGAGTATGGCTACACCTTC.

This clonotype has a handful of counts. This sequence joins TRBV6-1 and TRBJ1-4, with 11 bases lining up with TRBD1. From germline, CDR1 is MNHNS and CDR2 SASEGT. The CDR3 is 19 amino acids. V was pared by 6 bases and J by 2 bases, with 14 bases of the junction left unmatched. The CDR3 nucleotides are TGTGCCAGCAGCAAGCGGACAGGGGGCTTGGGGAGTACTAATGAAAAACTGTTTTTT. It codes for CASSKRTGGLGSTNEKLFF.

The rearrangement joins TRBV12-3 or TRBV12-4 to TRBJ1-2, with a possible D match to TRBD1 (5 bases). Between the trimmed V and J ends, which lost 2 bases and 4 bases, there was a span of 8 bases. The CDR3 extends over 13 amino acids. The CDR3 DNA is TGTGCCAGCAGTTTACAGACAGTCTATGGCTACACCTTC. Translation: CASSLQTVYGYTF.

This clonotype was seen a few times. The V gene is TRBV7-3, the J gene TRBJ2-2; 7 positions match TRBD1. The ends lost 4 bases at V and 3 bases at J; junction bases unmatched: 2. CDR3 size: 14 residues. Germline CDR1 and CDR2: SGHTA and FQGTGA. The CDR3 is CASSSTGDTGELFF. The CDR3, as DNA: TGTGCCAGCAGCTCCACAGGGGACACCGGGGAGCTGTTTTTT.

A few counts support this clonotype. The junction departs from the called germline gene at one end, perhaps through a read error. CDR3: CASSVAGRTGGYQFF. DNA for the CDR3: TGTGCCAGCAGCGTAGCCGGCAGGACAGGGGGGTACCAGTTCTTC. The rearrangement uses TRBV7-6 and TRBJ2-1; the match to TRBD1 covers 10 bases. The CDR3 loop spans 15 amino acids. Per germline, CDR1 SGHVS and CDR2 FNYEAQ.

This clonotype was detected many times. The chain has TRBV29-1 and TRBJ1-2; 7 positions match TRBD1. Germline V lookup: CDR1 SQVTM, CDR2 ANQGSEA. The V and J ends lost 4 bases and 5 bases, in that order; junction bases with no gene match: 7. The length of the CDR3 is 13 residues. Here the CDR3 reads CSVGTGDGYGYTF. DNA of the CDR3: TGCAGCGTTGGAACAGGGGACGGATATGGCTACACCTTC.

The V gene is TRBV25-1, the J gene TRBJ2-5, with unresolved D. V was pared by 3 bases and J by 3 bases, with 8 bases between. The CDR3 is made up of 13 amino acids. The germline V gene has CDR1 MGHDK and CDR2 SYGVNS. CDR3 nucleotides: TGTGCCAGCAGTGAGGGTGGGGAAGAGACCCAGTACTTC. Translation: CASSEGGEETQYF.

Ten or more counts support this clonotype. The chain employs TRBV20-1 and TRBJ1-5; TRBD1 is a possible D gene (5 bases). CDR1 is DFQATT and CDR2 is SNEGSKA in the germline V gene (reference sequence). The V end lost 6 bases, the J end lost 2 bases, and 11 bases lay between the germline ends. The CDR3 totals 13 residues. CDR3 DNA: TGCAGTGCCGGGTGGGGGGGCAATCAGCCCCAGCATTTT. Protein sequence: CSAGWGGNQPQHF.

The CDR3 DNA reads TGTGCCTGGACGGACGTCGCGAACACCGGGGAGCTGTTTTTT. Translating it yields CAWTDVANTGELFF. V usage is TRBV30 and J usage is TRBJ2-2; D gene unclear. Trimming removed 4 bases from V and 0 bases from J, with 9 bases in between. Per germline, CDR1 GTSNPN and CDR2 SVGIG (reference sequence). This CDR3 spans 14 amino acids.

The V and J genes are TRBV7-7 and TRBJ2-5, with a possible D match to TRBD1 (5 bases). Germline values: CDR1 SSHAT, CDR2 FNYEAQ (reference sequence). The CDR3 contains 15 residues. V lost 2 bases, J lost 0 bases, and 10 bases lay in between. CDR3 sequence (DNA): TGTGCCAGCAGCTTAAATTCAGGGTACCAAGAGACCCAGTACTTC. Its translation: CASSLNSGYQETQYF.

The chain couples TRBV25-1 to TRBJ2-1; 8 bases line up with TRBD2. This CDR3 contains 17 residues. V was pared by 4 bases and J by 3 bases, with 11 bases of the junction left unmatched. Germline V gene data show CDR1 as MGHDK and CDR2 as SYGVNS. The CDR3: CASSAPWGLAGYNEQFF. CDR3 nucleotide sequence: TGTGCCAGCAGTGCCCCATGGGGGCTAGCGGGCTACAATGAGCAGTTCTTC.

This clonotype showed up just a few times. The CDR3 loop reads CASSQDLEQPQHF. The DNA for the CDR3 is TGTGCCAGCAGCCAAGACCTCGAACAGCCCCAGCATTTT. The genes are TRBV4-2 and TRBJ1-5; D remains ambiguous. This CDR3 spans 13 amino acids. Germline lookup yields CDR1 LGHNA and CDR2 YNFKEQ. V was shortened by 0 bases and J by 7 bases, with 7 bases between the two germline ends.

This clonotype has more than one count but fewer than ten. As DNA, the CDR3 is TGCAGTGCTGGGGACAGGGGTTTCGAAGGCTACACCTTC. It codes for CSAGDRGFEGYTF. This chain connects TRBV20-1 to TRBJ1-2; 10 positions agree with TRBD1. This CDR3 has 13 amino acids. The J segment lost 8 bases and the V segment lost 5 bases, leaving 8 bases of the junction unmatched. CDR1 and CDR2 from the germline V gene are DFQATT and SNEGSKA (reference sequence).

This clonotype was seen only a few times. This sequence joins TRBV24-1 and TRBJ2-3; TRBD1 might be the D (5 bases). The CDR3 runs 14 residues. V was shortened by 1 base and J by 5 bases, with 9 bases between the two germline ends. Germline assignment: CDR1 KGHDR and CDR2 SFDVKD. DNA for the CDR3: TGTGCCACCAGTGATTTTACAGGCGTAGATACGCAGTATTTT. Translated, it gives CATSDFTGVDTQYF.

This clonotype has ten or more counts. This chain joins TRBV9 and TRBJ2-1; 11 bases align to TRBD2. CDR1 and CDR2 from the germline V gene are SGDLS and YYNGEE. The CDR3 has 16 residues. V shed 5 bases and J 3 bases; nucleotides not matched to a gene: 7. CDR3 protein: CASSDTSGRRYNEQFF. CDR3 coding DNA: TGTGCCAGCAGTGACACTAGCGGGAGACGCTACAATGAGCAGTTCTTC.

The chain has TRBV7-3 and TRBJ2-7, with 10 nucleotides matching TRBD2. CDR3 size: 17 residues. Germline CDR1 SGHTA, CDR2 FQGTGA. V lost 1 base and J lost 4; bases outside the gene matches: 10. The CDR3 bases are TGTGCCAGCAGCTTAAAATCCCTAGCGGGAGTTAGGTACGAGCAGTACTTC. This gives the protein CASSLKSLAGVRYEQYF.

CDR3 amino acids: CAISDATGSGNTIYF. CDR3 coding DNA: TGTGCCATCAGTGATGCGACAGGGTCTGGAAACACCATATATTTT. J is TRBJ1-3 and V is TRBV10-3; TRBD1 aligns across 7 bases. The CDR3 has 15 residues. V dropped 3 bases and J dropped 1; count of bases not matched to a gene: 3. Germline V gene sequence: CDR1 ENHRY, CDR2 SYGVKD.

This clonotype was counted a few times. The chain recombines TRBV6-1 with TRBJ2-3; D is perhaps TRBD1 or TRBD2 (5 bases each). From germline, CDR1 is MNHNS and CDR2 SASEGT. The CDR3 spans 14 residues. V lost 8 bases and J 4 bases, leaving 16 bases between the germline ends. The CDR3 region is CASQVGGSADTQYF. The CDR3 DNA reads as TGTGCCAGCCAAGTTGGGGGTTCGGCAGATACGCAGTATTTT.

This clonotype was detected only a few times. J is TRBJ1-3 and V is TRBV6-1; 7 bases map to TRBD1. V shed 8 bases and J 4 bases; nucleotides not matched to a gene: 5. The CDR3 covers 13 residues. Germline V gene data show CDR1 as MNHNS and CDR2 as SASEGT. The chain's CDR3 is CASQGGIGNTIYF. In DNA form, the CDR3 reads TGTGCCAGCCAGGGGGGGATCGGAAACACCATATATTTT.

This clonotype was seen only a few times. The V and J genes are TRBV28 and TRBJ2-1; 8 nucleotides align to TRBD2. Per the germline V gene, CDR1 is MDHEN and CDR2 is SYDVKM. CDR3 length equals 13 residues. V lost 11 bases and J lost 7; bases outside the gene matches: 10. CDR3 in DNA: TGTGCCTACAGTGGCGGGGGGAAGAATGAGCAGTTCTTC. Amino acids: CAYSGGGKNEQFF. Combining the CDR3 with reference TRBV28 and TRBJ2-1 gives the whole variable domain DVKVTQSSRYLVKRTGEKVFLECVQDMDHENMFWYRQDPGLGLRLIYFSYDVKMKEKGDIPEGYSVSREKKERFSLILESASTNQTSMYLCAYSGGGKNEQFFGPGTRLTVL.